The 20 T cell receptor beta chains in this list originate from one sample, sequenced in a study of blood T cell repertoires in COVID-19. Data came from immunoSEQ multiplex PCR; TCRdb stores just in-frame clones and leaves some out. The sample consists of over 100,000 clones, about 88% of them appearing once. The sequenced sample consisted of peripheral blood. These receptors were obtained from a man aged 40-49 years with acute or convalescent COVID-19.

This clone was picked up a small number of times. V is TRBV7-3 and J is TRBJ2-1; TRBD2 matches at 9 bases. This CDR3 spans 15 amino acids. The germline gives CDR1 SGHTA, CDR2 FQGTGA. Losses at the gene ends were 5 bases for V and 5 bases for J; bases not matched to a gene: 7. The DNA for the CDR3 is TGTGCCAGCAGCCCTCTAGCGGGGATCAACAATGAGCAGTTCTTC. Encoded protein: CASSPLAGINNEQFF.

V usage is TRBV14 and J usage is TRBJ2-1, with TRBD2 matching 13 bases. J gave up 4 bases and V 8 bases, and 5 bases lay outside the gene matches. This CDR3 has 15 residues. Germline V lookup: CDR1 SGHDN, CDR2 FVKESK. In nucleotides, the CDR3 is TGTGCCAGCCGACTAGCGGGAGGTGCTTACAATGAGCAGTTCTTC. It specifies CASRLAGGAYNEQFF.

Notes on this clone: Other DNA sequences within the sample encode an identical CDR3. The chain links TRBV7-2 to TRBJ2-5, with 14 bases aligning to TRBD2. The V gene end was trimmed by 6 bases and the J gene end by 2 bases; junction bases not matched to a gene: 5. CDR1 SGHTA and CDR2 FQGNSA come from the germline V gene. The CDR3 length is 16 residues. The CDR3 reads CASSLGTSGGQETQYF. The CDR3 DNA follows: TGTGCCAGCAGTCTAGGGACTAGCGGGGGACAAGAGACCCAGTACTTC.

The chain uses TRBV19 and TRBJ2-1; maybe TRBD2 (5 bases). The germline CDR1 and CDR2 sequences are LNHDA and SQIVND (reference sequence). Deletions cut 3 bases from V and 0 bases from J, with 9 bases between. The CDR3 has 15 amino acids. CDR3 amino acids: CASSMGVSSYNEQFF. DNA for the CDR3: TGTGCCAGTAGTATGGGAGTGAGCTCCTACAATGAGCAGTTCTTC. Looking up the rest from reference TRBV19 and TRBJ2-1 gives the full variable domain: DGGITQSPKYLFRKEGQNVTLSCEQNLNHDAMYWYRQDPGQGLRLIYYSQIVNDFQKGDIAEGYSVSREKKESFPLTVTSAQKNPTAFYLCASSMGVSSYNEQFFGPGTRLTVL.

CDR3 sequence reads: CSARDHNAQYF. The CDR3 DNA follows: TGCAGTGCTAGAGATCACAATGCGCAGTATTTT. V and J are TRBV20-1 and TRBJ2-3; D is ambiguous. The CDR3 extends over 11 amino acids. Per germline, CDR1 DFQATT and CDR2 SNEGSKA (reference sequence). Trimming left V 0 bases short and J 10 bases short, with 8 bases between.

The CDR3 sequence is CASSTRHGTIYEQYF. The CDR3 region has the DNA TGTGCCAGCAGCACTAGACACGGGACAATTTACGAGCAGTACTTC. The J gene is TRBJ2-7, the V gene TRBV7-9, with D perhaps matching TRBD1 (6 bases). Per the germline V gene, CDR1 is SEHNR and CDR2 is FQNEAQ (reference sequence). The CDR3 spans 15 residues. The germline V and J ends were trimmed by 5 bases and 4 bases, with 18 bases remaining between them.

V and J are TRBV7-9 and TRBJ2-5; D is unresolved. Germline V CDR1 and CDR2: SEHNR, FQNEAQ (reference sequence). The CDR3 has 13 amino acids. Trimming shortened V by 3 bases and J by 7 bases, and 12 bases separated the two germline ends. The DNA for the CDR3 is TGTGCCAGCAGCTTCACGGGTCCTGGGACCCAGTACTTC. Translating gives CASSFTGPGTQYF.

V is TRBV28 and J is TRBJ2-3, with TRBD1 identical over 7 bases. V lost 3 bases to trimming and J lost 0 bases; unmatched junction nucleotides: 9. This CDR3 has 17 amino acids. Germline values: CDR1 MDHEN, CDR2 SYDVKM. The CDR3 loop reads CASSLRHWTGSTDTQYF. The CDR3 coding sequence is TGTGCCAGCAGTTTGAGGCACTGGACAGGCAGCACAGATACGCAGTATTTT.

This clone was counted between two and nine times. The chain recombines TRBV18 with TRBJ1-1; D is ambiguous. Trimming shortened V by 1 base and J by 7 bases, and 7 bases separated the two germline ends. CDR1 is KGHSH, CDR2 LQKENI, per germline. The CDR3 spans 12 residues. In DNA form, the CDR3 reads TGTGCCAGCTCACCACTAGGAGGTGAAGCTTTCTTT. It yields the protein CASSPLGGEAFF.

This chain links TRBV18 with TRBJ2-6, with D maybe TRBD2 (6 bases). V lost 5 bases, J lost 8 bases, and 16 bases lay in between. The CDR3 covers 15 residues. Germline V gene data show CDR1 as KGHSH and CDR2 as LQKENI. In DNA form, the CDR3 reads TGTGCCAGCTCAACGCGACGGGACTCGTCCAACGTCCTGACTTTC. This encodes CASSTRRDSSNVLTF.

This chain uses TRBV5-4 with TRBJ2-4, with 12 nucleotides matching TRBD1. CDR3 length: 17 amino acids. The germline gives CDR1 SGHNT, CDR2 YYREEE (reference sequence). V lost 4 bases, J lost 7 bases, and 12 bases stayed unmatched. CDR3 residues: CASSQAPGQGAQNIQYF. The DNA of the CDR3 is TGTGCCAGCAGCCAAGCGCCGGGACAGGGGGCGCAGAACATTCAGTACTTC.

This chain links TRBV7-3 with TRBJ2-3; D is perhaps TRBD2 (7 bases). The CDR3 runs 16 residues. Germline V gene lookup returns CDR1 SGHTA and CDR2 FQGTGA. Trimming cost V 4 bases and J 6 bases, with 20 bases left between them. The CDR3 DNA reads TGTGCCAGCAGCTCCGGGGGCCGGGGGGCTGGTGATACGCAGTATTTT. It encodes CASSSGGRGAGDTQYF.

This rearrangement joins TRBV14 to TRBJ2-1, with D hard to call. The CDR3 is made up of 15 amino acids. Per germline, CDR1 SGHDN and CDR2 FVKESK. V lost 2 bases and J lost 7, with 15 bases in between. In DNA form, the CDR3 reads TGTGCCAGCAGCCAAAGCCCAGTGGAGAGAAATGAGCAGTTCTTC. Translated, it gives CASSQSPVERNEQFF.

V and J are TRBV5-1 and TRBJ2-7; TRBD2 agrees at 7 bases. Germline V gene lookup returns CDR1 SGHRS and CDR2 YFSETQ. This CDR3 is 15 amino acids long. After removal of 4 bases from V and 2 bases from J, the junction contained 9 bases not matched to a gene. The CDR3 protein is CASSLTSPPPYEQYF. The DNA for the CDR3 is TGCGCCAGCAGCCTGACTAGCCCGCCGCCCTACGAGCAGTACTTC.

J is TRBJ1-1 and V is TRBV27; 8 nucleotides match TRBD1. Germline V gives CDR1 MNHEY, CDR2 SMNVEV (reference sequence). V was pared by 6 bases and J by 4 bases, with 10 bases of the junction left unmatched. CDR3 length: 15 residues. For the CDR3, the DNA is TGTGCCAGCAGAAAGAGACAGGGGCTGGGCACTGAAGCTTTCTTT. The encoded protein is CASRKRQGLGTEAFF.

The chain is built from TRBV6-5 and TRBJ2-7; 9 nucleotides agree with TRBD2. V was clipped by 6 bases and J by 3 bases; unmatched bases: 9. Per germline, CDR1 MNHEY and CDR2 SVGAGI. The CDR3 is 15 amino acids. CDR3 DNA sequence: TGTGCCAGCAGGCGGGGACTAGCTGATAACTACGAGCAGTACTTC. It encodes CASRRGLADNYEQYF.

This chain joins TRBV10-1 and TRBJ2-5, with a tentative D call TRBD2 (6 bases). CDR3 length: 14 amino acids. The V gene's germline CDR1 is WNHNN and CDR2 SYGVQD (reference sequence). The V gene lost 8 bases and the J gene lost 3 bases, with 16 bases spanning the gap. The DNA of the CDR3 is TGCGCCAGCCCCGGGGCGGGGTCCGAAGAGACCCAGTACTTC. Its protein is CASPGAGSEETQYF.

V usage is TRBV5-1 and J usage is TRBJ2-5; 7 bases map to TRBD2. Trimming at V came to 4 bases and at J to 0 bases, leaving 0 bases not matched to a gene. This CDR3 spans 13 amino acids. Germline assignment: CDR1 SGHRS and CDR2 YFSETQ. In nucleotides, the CDR3 is TGCGCCAGCAGCGGGACTAACCAAGAGACCCAGTACTTC. This codes for CASSGTNQETQYF.

V is TRBV5-1 and J is TRBJ2-7, with TRBD2 identical over 12 bases. The length of the CDR3 is 15 residues. Germline CDR1 SGHRS, CDR2 YFSETQ. V was clipped by 4 bases and J by 8 bases; unmatched bases: 10. The CDR3 DNA reads TGCGCCAGCAGCCCCCGACTAGCGGGAGATGGCAAGCAGTACTTC. It codes for CASSPRLAGDGKQYF.

The chain joins TRBV21-1 to TRBJ2-5; the D call TRBD2 from the table was never checked on the DNA. TRBV21-1 represents a pseudogene. This CDR3 has 14 amino acids. The CDR3 loop reads CASSKPGLEETQYF. CDR3 sequence (DNA): TGTGCCAGCAGCAAACCTGGACTCGAAGAGACCCAGTACTTC.